This T cell receptor (beta chain) was captured in a study of blood T cell repertoires in COVID-19. Study-level background: COVID-19 samples from acute and convalescent phases originated in the United States, Italy and Spain. Nucleic acid was either cDNA or gDNA, and it came from T cells, B-cell-depleted T cells, or PBMCs.

Original analysis: Scientists estimated how many nucleated cells there were by amplifying reference gene primers. Libraries were prepared by immunoSEQ multiplex PCR; TCRdb keeps only in-frame clonotypes and omits some of them. V and J calls and clone size come straight from that table; D and trimming were deduced from the DNA. The sample has 150,000 to 200,000 clones, around nine tenths seen once; the top ten hold 3.7%. Losses at the gene ends were 4 bases for V and 6 bases for J; bases not matched to a gene: 4. The CDR3 is 15 residues long. Per germline, CDR1 MNHEY and CDR2 SMNVEV (reference sequence).

The TCR comes from a man aged 18 to 30 with active or convalescent COVID-19. The rearrangement links TRBV27 to TRBJ1-6; 9 bases are a match to TRBD1. The sequenced material came from peripheral blood. In nucleotides, the CDR3 is TGTGCCAGCAGTTCCTGGGACAGGGCTAATTCACCCCTCCACTTT. This translates into CASSSWDRANSPLHF.